The 28 T cell receptor beta chains reported below all come from one sample, sequenced in a study of blood T cell repertoires in COVID-19. Clones were sequenced by immunoSEQ multiplex PCR, and TCRdb holds only the in-frame ones, with some missing. The sample records 29,000 or so clones, around 90% being singletons. The source material was peripheral blood. The receptors shown here come from a man aged 50 to 60 with active COVID-19.

This chain connects TRBV5-1 to TRBJ1-1; D remains ambiguous. Germline loops: CDR1 SGHRS, CDR2 YFSETQ. The CDR3 loop spans 14 amino acids. The V end was cut by 0 bases, the J end by 1 base, with 7 bases between. The CDR3 loop is CASSLGQENTEAFF. CDR3 sequence (DNA): TGCGCCAGCAGCTTGGGGCAGGAGAACACTGAAGCTTTCTTT.

The V gene is TRBV2, the J gene TRBJ2-7; TRBD1 or TRBD2 may be the D gene (5 bases each). Trimming shortened V by 7 bases and J by 3 bases, and 13 bases separated the two germline ends. This CDR3 has 13 amino acids. Per germline, CDR1 SNHLY and CDR2 FYNNEI. The CDR3, as DNA: TGTGCCAGCACTGAGGGGAGAGGCTACGAGCAGTACTTC. It specifies CASTEGRGYEQYF.

The chain couples TRBV5-1 to TRBJ2-3, with 8 bases that match TRBD2. J lost 3 bases, V lost 1 base, and 7 bases had no gene match. This CDR3 has 16 residues. Looked up from germline, CDR1 is SGHRS and CDR2 is YFSETQ. The CDR3 bases are TGCGCCAGCAGCTTGTTGCGGGGGGCCAATACAGATACGCAGTATTTT. It specifies CASSLLRGANTDTQYF.

The genes are TRBV2 and TRBJ1-6; D is unresolved. The CDR3 loop spans 14 amino acids. Trimming shortened V by 5 bases and J by 10 bases, and 15 bases separated the two germline ends. Germline V gene lookup returns CDR1 SNHLY and CDR2 FYNNEI. The DNA of the CDR3 is TGTGCCAGCAGTCCCTCCGGGGTCAGGTCACCCCTCCACTTT. Translation gives CASSPSGVRSPLHF.

CDR3 coding DNA: TGTGCCAGCAGCTCTCAGGGAAACACTGAAGCTTTCTTT. Translated: CASSSQGNTEAFF. The J gene is TRBJ1-1, the V gene TRBV7-9; maybe TRBD1 (5 bases). Trimming took off 4 bases at V and 2 bases at J, with 8 bases between the two ends. The CDR3 length is 13 residues. Germline CDR1 is SEHNR and CDR2 is FQNEAQ (reference sequence).

The chain is built from TRBV6-2 or TRBV6-3 and TRBJ1-1; 7 positions match TRBD1. The CDR3 spans 18 residues. Germline V CDR1 and CDR2: MNHEY, SVGEGT. The junction had 12 bases not matched to a gene; V was cut back by 2 bases and J by 0 bases. In DNA form, the CDR3 reads TGTGCCAGCAGTTACAGAACAGGGGCCGCCAAATTGAACACTGAAGCTTTCTTT. Its protein product is CASSYRTGAAKLNTEAFF.

The V and J genes are TRBV7-6 and TRBJ2-5, with 7 bases that match TRBD1. The CDR3 contains 16 residues. V trimming: 2 bases; J trimming: 5 bases; junction bases outside the gene matches: 11. In germline, CDR1 is SGHVS, CDR2 FNYEAQ. Here the CDR3 reads CASSLYPRQGEETQYF. DNA for the CDR3: TGTGCCAGCAGCTTATATCCTCGACAGGGCGAGGAGACCCAGTACTTC.

The genes are TRBV9 and TRBJ2-7; TRBD2 might be the D (5 bases). Trimming stripped 3 bases from V and 5 bases from J, with 12 bases between. Germline lookup yields CDR1 SGDLS and CDR2 YYNGEE. The CDR3 is 13 residues long. This CDR3 is CASSARPRDEQYF. Here the CDR3 DNA reads TGTGCCAGCAGCGCCCGGCCGAGGGACGAGCAGTACTTC.

The rearrangement joins TRBV30 to TRBJ2-6; possibly TRBD1 for D (5 bases). CDR1 and CDR2 from the germline V gene are GTSNPN and SVGIG (reference sequence). Trimming removed 8 bases from V and 5 bases from J, with 16 bases in between. This CDR3 is 14 amino acids long. The CDR3 sequence is CAGRFRDRANVLTF. CDR3 DNA sequence: TGTGCCGGCCGATTCAGGGATAGGGCCAACGTCCTGACTTTC.

This chain uses TRBV3-1 (or the pseudogene TRBV3-2) with TRBJ2-5; possibly TRBD2 for D (5 bases). Looked up from germline, CDR1 is LGHDT and CDR2 is YNNKEL (reference sequence). The CDR3 loop spans 17 amino acids. Trimming took off 0 bases at V and 4 bases at J, with 18 bases between the two ends. The CDR3 region is CASSQEEVASWLETQYF. CDR3 nucleotide sequence: TGTGCCAGCAGCCAAGAAGAGGTGGCTAGCTGGTTAGAGACCCAGTACTTC.

This sequence joins TRBV27 and TRBJ2-3, with a weak D call TRBD1 (6 bases). V was cut by 2 bases and J by 0 bases, with 9 bases left in between. The CDR3 loop spans 15 amino acids. Germline V gene sequence: CDR1 MNHEY, CDR2 SMNVEV (reference sequence). CDR3 region: CASSLPGHSTDTQYF. As DNA, the CDR3 is TGTGCCAGCAGTTTACCGGGACACAGCACAGATACGCAGTATTTT.

The V call is TRBV5-6, the J call TRBJ1-3; TRBD1 matches at 7 bases. V shed 4 bases and J 4 bases; nucleotides not matched to a gene: 8. The CDR3 is made up of 15 amino acids. CDR1 is SGHDT, CDR2 YYEEEE, per germline. The CDR3 nucleotides read TGTGCCAGCAGCGCTACCGGGACAGCGGGAAACACCATATATTTT. It encodes CASSATGTAGNTIYF.

The chain uses TRBV18 and TRBJ1-2; perhaps TRBD1 as D (5 bases). The ends were cut back, 6 bases at V and 8 bases at J, with 16 bases in the middle. This CDR3 comprises 13 residues. The germline gives CDR1 KGHSH, CDR2 LQKENI. The CDR3 here is CASSPDIMTGYTF. The CDR3 region has the DNA TGTGCCAGCTCGCCGGACATCATGACAGGCTACACCTTC.

J is TRBJ2-7 and V is TRBV4-1; TRBD2 matches at 7 bases. Germline V gene lookup returns CDR1 MGHRA and CDR2 YSYEKL. Trimming took 6 bases from V and 4 from J; bases not matched to a gene: 9. CDR3 size: 14 residues. The CDR3 DNA reads TGCGCCAGCAGTAGTGGGGGGGGAGGATACGAGCAGTACTTC. As protein: CASSSGGGGYEQYF.

The V gene is TRBV27, the J gene TRBJ1-1; a weak D match, TRBD1 (5 bases). Per germline, CDR1 MNHEY and CDR2 SMNVEV (reference sequence). The germline V and J ends were trimmed by 7 bases and 5 bases, with 11 bases remaining between them. The CDR3 length is 12 residues. The CDR3 nucleotides read TGTGCCAGCACCAACCGACAGACTGAAGCTTTCTTT. Translated: CASTNRQTEAFF.

This chain connects TRBV6-1 to TRBJ2-3; tentatively, D is TRBD2 (6 bases). The CDR3 is made up of 16 amino acids. The germline V gene encodes CDR1 MNHNS and CDR2 SASEGT. Trimming took off 3 bases at V and 2 bases at J, with 15 bases between the two ends. The CDR3 is CASSEWGGSDTDTQYF. As DNA, the CDR3 is TGTGCCAGCAGTGAGTGGGGAGGCTCTGACACAGATACGCAGTATTTT.

This clone was seen only a few times. The chain joins TRBV3-1 (or the pseudogene TRBV3-2) to TRBJ2-7; weak D call: TRBD2 (6 bases). V was shortened by 4 bases and J by 1 base, with 14 bases between the two germline ends. In germline, CDR1 is LGHDT, CDR2 YNNKEL (reference sequence). The CDR3 sequence is 15 residues long. CDR3: CASSRGVEVSYEQYF. The CDR3 region has the DNA TGTGCCAGCAGCCGCGGGGTGGAAGTGTCCTACGAGCAGTACTTC.

This chain joins TRBV30 and TRBJ1-1, with D possibly matching TRBD1 (6 bases). V lost 1 base to trimming and J lost 5 bases, with 11 bases between them. The CDR3 is 13 amino acids. Germline V CDR1 and CDR2: GTSNPN, SVGIG (reference sequence). CDR3: CAWSEGVRTEAFF. CDR3 in DNA: TGTGCCTGGAGTGAGGGGGTTAGGACTGAAGCTTTCTTT.

The chain carries TRBV5-1 and TRBJ2-6; possible D gene TRBD1, 5 bases. Germline V gene data show CDR1 as SGHRS and CDR2 as YFSETQ. The V gene lost 4 bases and the J gene lost 2 bases, with 10 bases spanning the gap. The CDR3 runs 15 residues. CDR3 loop: CASSPQGTGANVLTF. In DNA form, the CDR3 reads TGCGCCAGCAGCCCCCAGGGCACTGGGGCCAACGTCCTGACTTTC.

This chain joins TRBV5-1 and TRBJ1-1, with 7 bases identical to TRBD1. Germline assignment: CDR1 SGHRS and CDR2 YFSETQ. V lost 4 bases, J lost 4 bases, and 7 bases stayed unmatched. This CDR3 region has 14 residues. The CDR3 nucleotides are TGCGCCAGCAGCCCAGACAGGGTAGGCACTGAAGCTTTCTTT. This translates into CASSPDRVGTEAFF.

The rearrangement links TRBV3-1 (or the pseudogene TRBV3-2) to TRBJ2-5; TRBD2 agrees at 9 bases. This CDR3 contains 14 residues. CDR1 is LGHDT and CDR2 is YNNKEL in the germline V gene (reference sequence). V shed 4 bases and J 5 bases; nucleotides not matched to a gene: 5. This CDR3 is CASSRGTSSETQYF. DNA for the CDR3: TGTGCCAGCAGCCGGGGGACTAGCAGCGAGACCCAGTACTTC.

This chain uses TRBV4-2 with TRBJ2-7, with D maybe TRBD1 (6 bases). This CDR3 has 15 residues. Trimming shortened V by 1 base and J by 1 base, and 11 bases separated the two germline ends. The germline gives CDR1 LGHNA, CDR2 YNFKEQ. In nucleotides, the CDR3 is TGTGCCAGCAGCCAAGTACAGGGTGGTTCCTACGAGCAGTACTTC. This encodes CASSQVQGGSYEQYF.

The gene calls are TRBV4-2 and TRBJ2-4, with TRBD1 matching over 10 bases. This CDR3 region has 17 residues. Germline V gene lookup returns CDR1 LGHNA and CDR2 YNFKEQ. V lost 0 bases and J lost 1; bases outside the gene matches: 3. CDR3 loop: CASSQDPGQGAKNIQYF. In nucleotides, the CDR3 is TGTGCCAGCAGCCAAGATCCGGGACAGGGGGCCAAAAACATTCAGTACTTC.

The V and J genes are TRBV10-1 and TRBJ2-3, with TRBD1 as a possible D gene (6 bases). Trimming took off 3 bases at V and 7 bases at J, with 14 bases between the two ends. This CDR3 is 14 amino acids long. Germline CDR1 WNHNN, CDR2 SYGVQD (reference sequence). The DNA of the CDR3 is TGCGCCAGCAGTGACACAGGGACCGGGAATACGCAGTATTTT. It specifies CASSDTGTGNTQYF.

This sequence joins TRBV28 and TRBJ1-5; perhaps TRBD1 as D (5 bases). The CDR3 totals 13 residues. Trimming left V 11 bases short and J 3 bases short, with 14 bases between. The germline V gene has CDR1 MDHEN and CDR2 SYDVKM. The CDR3 loop is CASSGGVNQPQHF. CDR3 DNA: TGTGCCTCAAGCGGGGGGGTCAATCAGCCCCAGCATTTT.

This clone was found a few times. The J gene is TRBJ2-7, the V gene TRBV11-3; 8 bases match TRBD1. Germline CDR1 SGHNT, CDR2 YENEEA. After removal of 2 bases from V and 3 bases from J, the junction contained 3 bases not matched to a gene. CDR3 length equals 14 residues. The CDR3 spells CASSLRTGRYEQYF. Here the CDR3 DNA reads TGTGCCAGCAGCTTACGGACAGGGCGCTACGAGCAGTACTTC.

The genes are TRBV13 and TRBJ2-1; D is possibly TRBD2 (6 bases). Per the germline V gene, CDR1 is PRHDT and CDR2 is FYEKMQ (reference sequence). The ends were cut back, 2 bases at V and 10 bases at J, with 15 bases in the middle. This CDR3 spans 14 amino acids. The CDR3: CASSLLAGMEEQFF. The CDR3 region has the DNA TGTGCCAGCAGCTTATTGGCGGGGATGGAGGAGCAGTTCTTC.

The V call is TRBV3-1 (or the pseudogene TRBV3-2), the J call TRBJ1-1, with 7 bases matching TRBD1. V gave up 1 base and J gave up 7 bases; unmatched junction bases: 9. CDR3 length: 15 residues. Looked up from germline, CDR1 is LGHDT and CDR2 is YNNKEL (reference sequence). The CDR3 here is CASSQGVGGWNEAFF. The CDR3 DNA sequence: TGTGCCAGCAGCCAAGGAGTAGGGGGCTGGAATGAAGCTTTCTTT.